This T cell receptor beta chain was documented in a study of cytotoxic CD8 clonotypes in ibrutinib-treated CLL. The germline gives CDR1 SGHDN, CDR2 FVKESK. CDR3 length: 13 residues. Trimming shortened V by 0 bases and J by 1 base, and 3 bases separated the two germline ends. The data were produced by immunoSEQ multiplex PCR, yet TCRdb's version contains in-frame clones alone and is incomplete. The sample consists of approximately 150,000 clones, 84% of them appearing once. The sequences come from PBMCs, collected after 24 months of ibrutinib treatment. The clonotype was recovered from a human donor with chronic lymphocytic leukemia. This rearrangement joins TRBV14 to TRBJ1-1, with D unclear. The DNA for the CDR3 is TGTGCCAGCAGCCAAGAAAGGAACACTGAAGCTTTCTTT. This gives the protein CASSQERNTEAFF.